These 15 T cell receptor beta chains came from one sample sequenced in a study of T-cell memory formation after mild COVID-19. TCRdb fed the 5' RACE reads into MiXCR, producing one record per CDR3 protein. The sample contains about 350,000 distinct CDR3 sequences, roughly 15% of which appear only once. The specimen sequenced was PBMCs or a T cell subset sorted from them (not recorded which). These receptors came from a man aged 18 to 29 who had mild COVID-19 (a few samples of this study predate the infection). Cell type and time point are not known.

In its sample, this clonotype was seen a few times. The chain couples TRBV4-3 to TRBJ2-2; no reliable D call. This CDR3 is built from 17 residues. V dropped 0 bases and J dropped 0 bases, with 11 bases sitting between them. Germline CDR1 reads LGHNA; CDR2 reads YSLEER. As DNA, the CDR3 is TGCGCCAGCAGCCAAGATCCCCCGAGGACGAACACCGGGGAGCTGTTTTTT. This translates into CASSQDPPRTNTGELFF.

In its sample, this clonotype was seen many times. The CDR3 sequence: CASSTPVVNTGELFF. As DNA, the CDR3 is TGTGCCAGCAGTACCCCAGTAGTCAACACCGGGGAGCTGTTTTTT. This rearrangement joins TRBV5-4 to TRBJ2-2; D is unresolved. CDR1 and CDR2 from the germline V gene are SGHNT and YYREEE (reference sequence). This CDR3 has 15 amino acids. V dropped 5 bases and J dropped 2 bases, with 13 bases sitting between them. Filled out from reference TRBV5-4 and TRBJ2-2, the complete variable domain reads ETGVTQSPTHLIKTRGQQVTLRCSSQSGHNTVSWYQQALGQGPQFIFQYYREEENGRGNFPPRFSGLQFPNYSSELNVNALELDDSALYLCASSTPVVNTGELFFGEGSRLTVL.

This clonotype appeared many times. The rearrangement uses TRBV6-5 and TRBJ2-5; D remains unclear. CDR1 and CDR2 from the germline V gene are MNHEY and SVGAGI. CDR3 length: 12 amino acids. Deletions cut 0 bases from V and 5 bases from J, with 4 bases between. The CDR3 DNA reads as TGTGCCAGCAGTTACTCGGGGGAGACCCAGTACTTC. Its translation is CASSYSGETQYF.

This chain uses TRBV29-1 with TRBJ2-7, with 10 bases that match TRBD1. The CDR3 runs to 12 residues. The germline V gene encodes CDR1 SQVTM and CDR2 ANQGSEA. The V gene end was trimmed by 7 bases and the J gene end by 3 bases; junction bases not matched to a gene: 3. The CDR3 sequence is CSAGQGVYEQYF. The CDR3 bases are TGCAGCGCCGGACAGGGGGTCTACGAGCAGTACTTC.

This chain joins TRBV5-5 and TRBJ2-3, with no clear D. Between the trimmed V and J ends, which lost 4 bases and 4 bases, there was a span of 10 bases. Per germline, CDR1 SGHKS and CDR2 YYEKEE (reference sequence). The CDR3 has 13 amino acids. CDR3 amino acids: CASSEIPPDTQYF. The CDR3 DNA sequence: TGTGCCAGCAGCGAAATACCGCCAGATACGCAGTATTTT.

This clonotype was recorded a few times. The J gene is TRBJ1-2, the V gene TRBV7-3; weak D call: TRBD1 (6 bases). Trimming shortened V by 2 bases and J by 8 bases, and 12 bases separated the two germline ends. Germline CDR1 reads SGHTA; CDR2 reads FQGTGA. The CDR3 is 13 amino acids. CDR3 protein: CASSLQGGQGYTF. The CDR3 DNA reads as TGTGCCAGCAGCTTACAAGGGGGGCAGGGCTACACCTTC.

This clonotype was observed many times. The chain couples TRBV2 to TRBJ2-1; D call uncertain. Deletions cut 6 bases from V and 10 bases from J, with 7 bases between. Germline V gene sequence: CDR1 SNHLY, CDR2 FYNNEI. The CDR3 covers 10 residues. The CDR3 sequence: CASRIREQFF. CDR3 DNA: TGTGCCAGCAGGATCCGGGAGCAGTTCTTC.

The J gene is TRBJ2-1, the V gene TRBV4-3; D call uncertain. Between the trimmed V and J ends, which lost 1 base and 6 bases, there was a span of 7 bases. This CDR3 is 13 amino acids long. Germline CDR1 is LGHNA and CDR2 is YSLEER. The CDR3 coding sequence is TGCGCCAGCAGCCAAGGATTAGCCAATGAGCAGTTCTTC. The encoded protein is CASSQGLANEQFF.

The chain combines TRBV7-3 with TRBJ2-3; TRBD1 is a possible D gene (5 bases). Per germline, CDR1 SGHTA and CDR2 FQGTGA. The CDR3 is 14 residues long. Trimming stripped 5 bases from V and 4 bases from J, with 13 bases between. Written as DNA, the CDR3 is TGTGCCAGCAGCGACCGGGCCAGGGCAGATACGCAGTATTTT. The encoded protein is CASSDRARADTQYF.

This clonotype was seen a few times. The chain links TRBV6-6 to TRBJ2-6, with D possibly being TRBD1 (6 bases). CDR1 and CDR2 (germline): MNHNY, SVGAGI (reference sequence). The CDR3 runs 18 residues. Trimming removed 3 bases at V and 0 bases at J, with 15 bases between. The CDR3 DNA reads TGTGCCAGCAGTTATCCCCACGGACAGTACTCTGGGGCCAACGTCCTGACTTTC. Residues: CASSYPHGQYSGANVLTF.

This chain links TRBV7-2 with TRBJ2-4; D gene unclear. Germline lookup yields CDR1 SGHTA and CDR2 FQGNSA. This CDR3 spans 11 amino acids. Deletions cut 5 bases from V and 13 bases from J, with 12 bases between. DNA of the CDR3: TGTGCCAGCAGCACCTTAGGGCCCCAGTACTTC. It translates to CASSTLGPQYF.

Many counts were recorded for this clonotype. J is TRBJ2-1 and V is TRBV5-1; D may correspond to TRBD1 or TRBD2 (8 bases each). CDR3 size: 21 residues. Trimming took 0 bases from V and 5 from J, leaving 30 bases between them. CDR1 is SGHRS, CDR2 YFSETQ, per germline. The CDR3 region has the DNA TGCGCCAGCAGCTTGGGCAGGACAGGGAGTGGCTCGGGGGGGATCCACAATGAGCAGTTCTTC. Amino acids: CASSLGRTGSGSGGIHNEQFF.

This clonotype was recorded many times. V and J are TRBV7-9 and TRBJ2-7; D is unresolved. This CDR3 contains 13 residues. Per the germline V gene, CDR1 is SEHNR and CDR2 is FQNEAQ (reference sequence). With 4 bases removed from V and 7 bases from J, the gap between germline ends came to 14 bases. The CDR3 nucleotides read TGTGCCAGCAGCTCCTCCCCGCCGGGTGAGCAGTACGTC. Translated: CASSSSPPGEQYV.

A few counts support this clonotype. The chain has TRBV30 and TRBJ2-7; possible D gene TRBD1, 7 bases. V was shortened by 5 bases and J by 3 bases, with 11 bases between the two germline ends. The CDR3 is 12 residues long. The germline gives CDR1 GTSNPN, CDR2 SVGIG (reference sequence). The CDR3 DNA is TGTGCCTGGGCGCGGGACAGCTACGAGCAGTACTTC. Translating it yields CAWARDSYEQYF.

This clonotype was found a few times. The chain carries TRBV3-1 and TRBJ2-1; TRBD2 might be the D (5 bases). Between the trimmed V and J ends, which lost 1 base and 0 bases, there was a span of 13 bases. CDR3 size: 17 residues. CDR1 LGHDT and CDR2 YNNKEL come from the germline V gene (reference sequence). The DNA for the CDR3 is TGTGCCAGCAGCCAAGGAGCGGCGACCCGCTCCTACAATGAGCAGTTCTTC. This gives the protein CASSQGAATRSYNEQFF.